This record looks at one T cell receptor (beta chain) sequence and its context. Its cognate antigen is unknown. This specimen belongs to a study of identical twins. Each donor (without exception) was a healthy Caucasian. Unique molecular identifiers were present on cDNA, and template switching added a universal primer site. In TCRdb, the 5' RACE reads were re-called with MiXCR into one record per CDR3 protein. The data contain 500,000 to 600,000 distinct CDR3 sequences, roughly a fifth of them seen just once; the ten biggest clones take up approximately 0.95%. V was trimmed by 1 base and J by 7 bases, leaving 11 bases between them. In germline, CDR1 is SGHRS, CDR2 YFSETQ. The CDR3 totals 13 residues. Study-level findings and limits: Zero-insertion analyses might be partly confounded by invariant T cells like MAIT and iNKT.

These data were likewise used in another study, on T cells expressing NK-cell markers. That source adds: The study found these clonotypes also leading the CD3+CD56-NKG2C+ fraction in four donors.

This clonotype originated in a woman younger than 30 in good health. J is TRBJ1-2 and V is TRBV5-1; D is undetermined. Material: CD4+ T cells sorted from blood. CDR3 in DNA: TGCGCCAGCAGCTTGATACCGGAGGGTGGCTACACCTTC. Amino acids: CASSLIPEGGYTF.